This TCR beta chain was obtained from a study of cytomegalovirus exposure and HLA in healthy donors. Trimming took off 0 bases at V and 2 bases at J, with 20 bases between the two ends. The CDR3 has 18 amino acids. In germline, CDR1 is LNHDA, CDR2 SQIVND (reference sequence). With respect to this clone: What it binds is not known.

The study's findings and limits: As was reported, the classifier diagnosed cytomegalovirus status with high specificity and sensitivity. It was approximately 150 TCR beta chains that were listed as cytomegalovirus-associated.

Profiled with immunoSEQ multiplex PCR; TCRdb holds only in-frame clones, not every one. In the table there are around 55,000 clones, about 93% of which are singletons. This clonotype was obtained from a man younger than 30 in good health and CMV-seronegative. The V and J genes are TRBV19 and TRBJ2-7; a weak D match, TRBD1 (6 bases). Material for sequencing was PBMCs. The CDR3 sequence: CASSIDLPGHRSAYEQYF. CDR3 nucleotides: TGTGCCAGTAGTATAGATCTCCCGGGACATCGCTCAGCCTACGAGCAGTACTTC.